The following is a T cell receptor (beta chain) sequence with its context. The target antigen is unknown. PCR amplification relied on 60 Vbeta primers (plus 13 Jbeta primers). Profiling relied on immunoSEQ multiplex PCR, and the TCRdb table lists in-frame clones only, not all of them. The table lists 140,000 or so clones, roughly 80% of them singletons. These data originate in a study of cytomegalovirus exposure and HLA in healthy donors. General observations from the study: It was about 180 TCR beta chains that were listed as cytomegalovirus-associated.

V lost 2 bases and J 7 bases, leaving 14 bases between the germline ends. CDR1 is MDHEN, CDR2 SYDVKM, per germline. The CDR3 contains 14 residues. The sequencing input was PBMCs. This TCR was sampled from a male donor in good health and CMV-seronegative. The chain carries TRBV28 and TRBJ1-1; D might be TRBD1 (6 bases). CDR3 DNA: TGTGCCAGCAGTTTACCCCCCGGACAGAATGAAGCTTTCTTT. This gives the protein CASSLPPGQNEAFF.